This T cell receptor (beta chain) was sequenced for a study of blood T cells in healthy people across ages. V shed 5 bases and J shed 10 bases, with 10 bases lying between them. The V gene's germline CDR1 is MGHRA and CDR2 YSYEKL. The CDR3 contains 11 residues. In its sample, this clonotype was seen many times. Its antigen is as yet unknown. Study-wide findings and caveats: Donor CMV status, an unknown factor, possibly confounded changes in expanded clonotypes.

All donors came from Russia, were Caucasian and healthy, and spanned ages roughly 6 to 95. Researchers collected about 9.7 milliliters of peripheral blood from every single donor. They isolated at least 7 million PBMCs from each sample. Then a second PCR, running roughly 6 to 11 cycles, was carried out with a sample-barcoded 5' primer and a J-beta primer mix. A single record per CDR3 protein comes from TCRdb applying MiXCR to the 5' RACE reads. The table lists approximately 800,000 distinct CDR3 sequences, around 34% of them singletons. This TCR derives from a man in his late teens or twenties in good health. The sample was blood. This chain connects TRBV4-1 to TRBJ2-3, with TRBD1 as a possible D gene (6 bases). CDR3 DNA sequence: TGCGCCAGCAGCTCACAGGGTTCGCAGTATTTT. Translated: CASSSQGSQYF.